This T cell receptor (beta chain) derives from a study of identical twins (dated by TCRdb to about 2016). In terms of the full investigation: The study deep-sequenced TCR alpha and beta repertoires from monozygotic twins, unrelated adults of various ages and cord blood to test whether fetal clonotypes persist. To rule out contamination, the twin experiments were replicated at different times with different library preparation protocols. Paper-wide results and their limitations: Compared with coincidental sharing between unrelated individuals, out-of-frame TCR alpha sequences shared between twins showed an excess of sequences with low generation probability. Because the same donors could not be followed over many years, the conclusions relied on cross-sectional statistical analysis. Out-of-frame TCR alpha sharing in monozygotic twins was systematically underestimated by recombination models, whereas sharing between unrelated individuals was in agreement with the recombination models. A weaker excess of twin sharing was found in beta out-of-frame sequences because the signal-to-noise ratio was lowered by fewer shared sequences. Invariant T cells such as MAIT and iNKT could partly confound zero-insertion analyses, though diverse VJ usage argued against this for most clonotypes. Fewer insertions were carried by abundant cord blood beta clonotypes, a similar but weaker trend appeared in young adult naive repertoires, and no such trend appeared in memory repertoires.

This clonotype was found a few times. The antigen it recognizes is unknown. Per-base quality was not reported, and no clone a single base away is much larger than it. Every donor in the study was a healthy Caucasian. Three pairs of female monozygotic twins, all aged roughly 18 to 30 years, made up the twin cohort. The RNA used for TCR libraries was isolated from peripheral blood mononuclear cells. The method was 5' RACE. Sequencing used an Illumina HiSeq 2000. Template switching added a universal primer binding site, and the final cDNA carried a unique molecular identifier that allowed TCR cDNA molecules to be counted accurately. First-strand cDNA for TCR alpha and beta chains was synthesized from specific primers in the conserved constant-segment region. Each cDNA library was double barcoded, with a SMART-Mk sample barcode plus Illumina barcodes, to control for contamination. TruSeq adapter sequences and Illumina sample barcodes were added in two successive PCR steps. The TCR alpha and beta cDNA libraries were sequenced on the Illumina HiSeq platform using custom primers. In the original analysis: MiGEC was used to process raw reads and extract unique molecular identifiers, and MiXCR was used to find CDR3 positions. For each individual, recombination models were inferred using an EM algorithm with the repgenHMM and IGoR tools. The analysis of shared clonotypes was done with the tcR package in R, with sharing normalized by the product of cloneset sizes. Out-of-frame nonproductive sequences were analyzed to study raw recombination free of thymic and clonal selection effects. Through fastp at Q25 and MiXCR, TCRdb rebuilt clones from the public reads, retaining in-frame beta chains. CDR3 protein duplicates are merged, each entry listing the most common genes and DNA. TCRdb, not the original authors, processed these V and J calls. The sample table shows about 690,000 distinct CDR3 sequences, and approximately 21% are seen once. 4% to 5.5% of the sample lies in the top ten.

The sample also formed part of further work on T cells expressing NK-cell markers. As that second paper reports: Three sorted T-cell subsets (CD3+CD56+NKG2C+, CD3+CD56+NKG2C- and CD3+CD56-NKG2C+) from 8 or 9 donors had their TCR beta-chain repertoires profiled. Among the eight sequenced donors, only one was HCMV-seronegative, while the other seven were HCMV-seropositive. In several experiments an anti-gammadeltaTCR antibody was added to restrict sorting to alphabetaTCR-expressing T cells. For over five donors, the dominant CD3+CD56+NKG2C+ clonotypes were among the top 10 CD8+ clonotypes and accounted for about 1.0-8% of CD8+ T cells. Those dominant clonotypes were again the most abundant among CD3+CD56-NKG2C+ cells in a few donors, at about 28.3-60.1%. It remained unclear whether the expanded NKG2C-expressing T cell clones were specific for HCMV antigens. Randomly selected healthy volunteers, three men and five women, were used as the eight sequenced donors. A commercial ELISA kit detecting HCMV-specific IgG in serum was used to determine HCMV serostatus. Bulk peripheral blood T-cell repertoires were additionally sequenced from unsorted PBMC for several donors. Reads were demultiplexed and grouped by UMI with MIGEC, and clonotypes were assembled and quantified with MiTCR. To exclude erroneous sequences, only TCR cDNA sequences supported by at least two reads were retained. The tcR package was used for downstream repertoire analysis, with clonotypes matched between fractions based on CDR3 nucleotide sequence plus V segment. Antigen specificity was annotated against VDJdb with VDJmatch, allowing one amino acid substitution in CDR3.

The TCR was taken from a woman between 18 and 29 years old in good health. The sample consisted of PBMCs.

The CDR3 region: CSVSKVTGETEAFF. The sequence in DNA is TGCAGCGTTTCAAAGGTTACAGGGGAGACTGAAGCTTTCTTT. The chain couples TRBV29-1 to TRBJ1-1; 7 of the junction bases match TRBD1. From the cysteine up to the phenylalanine, the CDR3 has a length of 14 residues. Only the CDR3 region is kept as DNA, spanning 42 bases read in frame from base 1. CDR1 SQVTM and CDR2 ANQGSEA were looked up in the germline V gene. Compared with germline, V lacks 5 bases and J lacks 5 bases; bases without a gene match: 11.